Here is one TCR beta chain with its context. The data belong to a study of T cell changes during pregnancy in multiple sclerosis. TCRdb keeps only in-frame clones here, not all; method: immunoSEQ multiplex PCR. The sample yields 50,000 to 80,000 clones, 90% to 95% seen once. The CDR3 is 15 residues long. The germline CDR1 and CDR2 sequences are SQVTM and ANQGSEA. Trimming shortened V by 3 bases and J by 2 bases, and 15 bases separated the two germline ends. The sequencing used CD8+ T cells from peripheral blood mononuclear cells, collected before pregnancy. The sequence derives from a female donor with multiple sclerosis, enrolled in a pregnancy study. The rearrangement uses TRBV29-1 and TRBJ2-3, with D maybe TRBD2 (6 bases). The CDR3 loop is CSVDSLGEDTDTQYF. The CDR3 DNA reads TGCAGCGTTGACTCATTAGGGGAGGACACAGATACGCAGTATTTT.